The source of this TCR beta chain is a study of T cell repertoires in aging, cancer and after chemotherapy. This CDR3 comprises 13 residues. Deletions cut 7 bases from V and 4 bases from J, with 13 bases between. The V gene's germline CDR1 is LNHDA and CDR2 SQIVND (reference sequence). TRB rearrangements spanning V, D and J were amplified using mixed TRB-A/B primers. TCRdb independently ran MiXCR on the multiplex PCR reads; one entry per CDR3 protein. Here the sample spans over 1,500 distinct CDR3 sequences, over 30% being singletons. TCR beta rearrangements were amplified from peripheral blood genomic DNA.

Sequencing was performed on blood. The gene calls are TRBV19 and TRBJ1-2; unclear D gene. The clonotype originates from a human donor with a solid tumor. The CDR3, as DNA: TGTGCCAGTACCCCTCGGGCAGTCTATGGCTACACCTTC. Protein: CASTPRAVYGYTF.